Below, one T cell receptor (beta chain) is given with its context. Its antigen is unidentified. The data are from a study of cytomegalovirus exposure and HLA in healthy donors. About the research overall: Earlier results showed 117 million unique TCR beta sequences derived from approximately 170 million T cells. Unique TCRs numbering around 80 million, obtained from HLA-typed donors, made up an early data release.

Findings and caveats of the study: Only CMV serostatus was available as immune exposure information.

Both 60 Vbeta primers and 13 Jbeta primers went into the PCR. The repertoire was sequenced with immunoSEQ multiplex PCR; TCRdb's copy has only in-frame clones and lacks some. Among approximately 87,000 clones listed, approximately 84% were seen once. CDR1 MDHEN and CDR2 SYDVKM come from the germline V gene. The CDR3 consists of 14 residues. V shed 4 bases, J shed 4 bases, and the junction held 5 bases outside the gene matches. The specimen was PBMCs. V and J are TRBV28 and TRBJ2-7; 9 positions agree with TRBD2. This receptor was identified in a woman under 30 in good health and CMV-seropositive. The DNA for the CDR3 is TGTGCCAGCAGTTATCCAGCGGGAGGTTACGAGCAGTACTTC. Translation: CASSYPAGGYEQYF.